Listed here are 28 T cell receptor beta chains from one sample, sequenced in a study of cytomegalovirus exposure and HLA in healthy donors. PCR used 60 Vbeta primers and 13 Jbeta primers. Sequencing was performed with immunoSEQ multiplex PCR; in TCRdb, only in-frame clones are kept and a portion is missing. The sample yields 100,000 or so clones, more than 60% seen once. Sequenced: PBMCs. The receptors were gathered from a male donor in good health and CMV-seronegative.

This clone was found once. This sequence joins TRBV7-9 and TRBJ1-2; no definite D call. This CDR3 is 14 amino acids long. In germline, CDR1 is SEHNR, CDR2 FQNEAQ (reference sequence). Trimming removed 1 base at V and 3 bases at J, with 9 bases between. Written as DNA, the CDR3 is TGTGCCAGCAGCTTAGGAACATTTGACTATGGCTACACCTTC. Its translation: CASSLGTFDYGYTF.

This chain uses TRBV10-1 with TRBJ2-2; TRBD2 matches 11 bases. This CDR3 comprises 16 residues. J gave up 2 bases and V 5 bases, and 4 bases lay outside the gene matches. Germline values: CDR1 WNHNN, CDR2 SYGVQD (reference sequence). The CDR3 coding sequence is TGCGCCAGCAGTCTGGGGACTAGCGGCAACACCGGGGAGCTGTTTTTT. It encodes CASSLGTSGNTGELFF.

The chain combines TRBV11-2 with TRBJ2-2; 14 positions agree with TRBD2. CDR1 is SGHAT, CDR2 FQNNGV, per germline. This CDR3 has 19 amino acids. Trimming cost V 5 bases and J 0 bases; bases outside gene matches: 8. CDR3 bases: TGTGCCAGCAGCGGCGGACTAGCGGGGGGACTTTCGAACACCGGGGAGCTGTTTTTT. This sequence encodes CASSGGLAGGLSNTGELFF.

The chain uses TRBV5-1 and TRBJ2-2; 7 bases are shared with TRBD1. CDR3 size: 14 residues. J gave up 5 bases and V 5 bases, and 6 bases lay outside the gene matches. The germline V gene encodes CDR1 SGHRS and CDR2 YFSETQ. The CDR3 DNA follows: TGCGCCAGCAGATTACTACAGGGGACCGGGGAGCTGTTTTTT. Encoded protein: CASRLLQGTGELFF.

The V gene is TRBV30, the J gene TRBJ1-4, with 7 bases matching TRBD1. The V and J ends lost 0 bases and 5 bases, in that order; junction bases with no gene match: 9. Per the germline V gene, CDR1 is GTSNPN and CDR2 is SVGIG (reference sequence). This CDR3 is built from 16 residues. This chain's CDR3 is CAWSVVQGKENEKLFF. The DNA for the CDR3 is TGTGCCTGGAGTGTAGTACAGGGGAAGGAGAATGAAAAACTGTTTTTT.

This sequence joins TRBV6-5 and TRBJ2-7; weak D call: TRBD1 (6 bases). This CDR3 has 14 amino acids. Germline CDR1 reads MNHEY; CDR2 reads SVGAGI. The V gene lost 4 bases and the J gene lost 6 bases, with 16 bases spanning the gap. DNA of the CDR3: TGTGCCAGCAGTTCAAGGGGGTTAGGTGCCGAGCAGTACTTC. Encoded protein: CASSSRGLGAEQYF.

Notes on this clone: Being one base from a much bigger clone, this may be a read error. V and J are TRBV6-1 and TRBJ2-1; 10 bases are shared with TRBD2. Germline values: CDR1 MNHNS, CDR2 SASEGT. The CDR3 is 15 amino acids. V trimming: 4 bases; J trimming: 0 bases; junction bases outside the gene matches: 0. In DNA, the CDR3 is TGTGCCAGCAGTGCTAGCGGGAGCTCCTACAATGAGCAGTTCTTC. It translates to CASSASGSSYNEQFF.

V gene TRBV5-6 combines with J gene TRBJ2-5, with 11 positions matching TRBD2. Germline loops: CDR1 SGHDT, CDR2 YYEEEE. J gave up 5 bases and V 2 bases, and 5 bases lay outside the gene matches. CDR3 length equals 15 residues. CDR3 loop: CASSLTSGSGETQYF. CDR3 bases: TGTGCCAGCAGCTTAACTAGCGGGAGCGGGGAGACCCAGTACTTC.

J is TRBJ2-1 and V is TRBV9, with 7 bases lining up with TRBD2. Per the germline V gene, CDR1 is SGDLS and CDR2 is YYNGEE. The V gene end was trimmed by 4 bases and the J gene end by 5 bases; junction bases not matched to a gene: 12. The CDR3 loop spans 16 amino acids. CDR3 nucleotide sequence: TGTGCCAGCAGCCCACCCTGGGAGCGGGAAAACAATGAGCAGTTCTTC. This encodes CASSPPWERENNEQFF.

CDR3 coding DNA: TGTGCCAGCAGCTTAGCTGACAGAAGCCTCTATGGCTACACCTTC. Amino acids: CASSLADRSLYGYTF. The chain couples TRBV11-1 to TRBJ1-2; D possibly corresponds to TRBD1 (5 bases). The CDR3 loop spans 15 amino acids. CDR1 is SGHAT, CDR2 FQDESV, per germline (reference sequence). The V gene lost 0 bases and the J gene lost 4 bases, with 12 bases spanning the gap.

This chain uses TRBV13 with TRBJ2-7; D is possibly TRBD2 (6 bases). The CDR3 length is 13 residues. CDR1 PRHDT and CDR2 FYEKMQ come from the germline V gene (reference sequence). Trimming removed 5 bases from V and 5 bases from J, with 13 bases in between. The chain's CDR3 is CASSKGLSDEQYF. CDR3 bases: TGTGCCAGCAGCAAGGGACTCTCGGACGAGCAGTACTTC.

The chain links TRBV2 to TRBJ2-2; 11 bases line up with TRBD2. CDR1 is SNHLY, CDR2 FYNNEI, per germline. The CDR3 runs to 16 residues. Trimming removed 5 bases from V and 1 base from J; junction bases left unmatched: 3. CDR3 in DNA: TGTGCCAGCAGTCCCCTAGCGGGAGGGAACACCGGGGAGCTGTTTTTT. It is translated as CASSPLAGGNTGELFF.

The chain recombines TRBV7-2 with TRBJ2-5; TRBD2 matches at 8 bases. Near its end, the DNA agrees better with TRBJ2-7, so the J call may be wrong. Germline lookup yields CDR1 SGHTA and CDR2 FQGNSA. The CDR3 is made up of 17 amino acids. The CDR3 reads CASSLVAGLASAYEQYF. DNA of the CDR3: TGTGCCAGCAGCTTAGTAGCAGGACTAGCATCGGCCTACGAGCAGTACTTC.

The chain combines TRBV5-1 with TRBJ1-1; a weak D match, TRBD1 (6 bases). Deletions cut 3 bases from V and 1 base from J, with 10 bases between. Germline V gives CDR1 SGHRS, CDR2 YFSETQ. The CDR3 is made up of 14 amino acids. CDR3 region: CASSSGTPNTEAFF. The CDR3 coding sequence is TGCGCCAGCAGCTCCGGGACACCGAACACTGAAGCTTTCTTT.

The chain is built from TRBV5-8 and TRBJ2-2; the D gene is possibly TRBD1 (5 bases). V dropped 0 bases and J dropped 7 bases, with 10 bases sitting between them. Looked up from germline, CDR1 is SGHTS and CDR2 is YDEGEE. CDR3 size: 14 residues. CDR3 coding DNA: TGTGCCAGCAGCTTGGAGCAGGGCGTCGGGGAGCTGTTTTTT. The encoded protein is CASSLEQGVGELFF. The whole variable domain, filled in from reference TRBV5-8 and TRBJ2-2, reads EAGVTQSPTHLIKTRGQQATLRCSPISGHTSVYWYQQALGLGLQFLLWYDEGEERNRGNFPPRFSGRQFPNYSSELNVNALELEDSALYLCASSLEQGVGELFFGEGSRLTVL.

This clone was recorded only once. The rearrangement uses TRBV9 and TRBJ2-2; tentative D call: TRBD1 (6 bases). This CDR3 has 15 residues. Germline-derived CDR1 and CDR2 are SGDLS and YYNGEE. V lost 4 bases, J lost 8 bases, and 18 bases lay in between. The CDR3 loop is CASSPGTHPGGELFF. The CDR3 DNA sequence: TGTGCCAGCAGCCCGGGGACACATCCTGGGGGGGAGCTGTTTTTT.

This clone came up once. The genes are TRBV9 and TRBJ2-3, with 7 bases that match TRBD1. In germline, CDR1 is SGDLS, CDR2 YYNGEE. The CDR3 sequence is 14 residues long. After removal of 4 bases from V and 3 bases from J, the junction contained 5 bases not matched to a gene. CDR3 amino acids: CASSPRQGTDTQYF. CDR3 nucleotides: TGTGCCAGCAGCCCCCGACAGGGAACAGATACGCAGTATTTT.

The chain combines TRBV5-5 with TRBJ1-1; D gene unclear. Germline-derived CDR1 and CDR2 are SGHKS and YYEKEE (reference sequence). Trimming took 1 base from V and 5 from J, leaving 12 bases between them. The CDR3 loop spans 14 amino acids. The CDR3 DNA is TGTGCCAGCAGCTTGATGAGAACGGGGACTGAAGCTTTCTTT. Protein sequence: CASSLMRTGTEAFF.

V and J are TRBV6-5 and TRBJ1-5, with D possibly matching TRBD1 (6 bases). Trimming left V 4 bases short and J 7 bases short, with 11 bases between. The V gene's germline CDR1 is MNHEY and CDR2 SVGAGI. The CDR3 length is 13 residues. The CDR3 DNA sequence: TGTGCCAGCAGTTCCGGGACAAACCAGCCCCAGCATTTT. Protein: CASSSGTNQPQHF.

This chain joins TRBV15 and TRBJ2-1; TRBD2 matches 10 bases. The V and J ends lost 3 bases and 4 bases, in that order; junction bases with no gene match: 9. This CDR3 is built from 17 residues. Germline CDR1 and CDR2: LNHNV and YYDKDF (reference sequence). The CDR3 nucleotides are TGTGCCACCAGCAGGGATCCCGGGACTAGCGTATACAATGAGCAGTTCTTC. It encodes CATSRDPGTSVYNEQFF.

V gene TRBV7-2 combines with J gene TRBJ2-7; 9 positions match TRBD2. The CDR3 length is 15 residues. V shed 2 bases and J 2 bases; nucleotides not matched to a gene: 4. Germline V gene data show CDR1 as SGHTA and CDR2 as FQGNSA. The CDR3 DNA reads TGTGCCAGCAGCTTAAGCAGCGGGAGGACCTACGAGCAGTACTTC. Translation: CASSLSSGRTYEQYF.

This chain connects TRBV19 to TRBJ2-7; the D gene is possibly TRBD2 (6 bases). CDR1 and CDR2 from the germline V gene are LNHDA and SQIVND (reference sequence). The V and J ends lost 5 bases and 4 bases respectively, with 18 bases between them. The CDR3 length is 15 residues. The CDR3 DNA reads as TGTGCCAGTAGTTCTTTGGGGGGAGCAGTTTACGAGCAGTACTTC. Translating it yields CASSSLGGAVYEQYF.

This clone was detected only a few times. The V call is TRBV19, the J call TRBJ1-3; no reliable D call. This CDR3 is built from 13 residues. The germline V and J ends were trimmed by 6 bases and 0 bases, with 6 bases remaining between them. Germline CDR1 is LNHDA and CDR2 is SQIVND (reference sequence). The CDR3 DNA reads TGTGCCAGTAGGCCGAGCTCTGGAAACACCATATATTTT. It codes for CASRPSSGNTIYF.

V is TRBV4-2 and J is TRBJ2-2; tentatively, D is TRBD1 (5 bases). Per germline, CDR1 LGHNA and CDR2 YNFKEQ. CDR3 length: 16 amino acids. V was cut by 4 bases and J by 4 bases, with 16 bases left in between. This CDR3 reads CASSPLSTEVTGELFF. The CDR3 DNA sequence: TGTGCCAGCAGCCCGCTTTCGACAGAAGTCACCGGGGAGCTGTTTTTT.

CDR3 amino acids: CASSDRTGKYEQYF. CDR3 bases: TGCGCCAGCAGCGACCGGACAGGGAAGTACGAGCAGTACTTC. V gene TRBV5-1 combines with J gene TRBJ2-7, with 8 bases fitting TRBD1. V shed 4 bases, J shed 4 bases, and the junction held 7 bases outside the gene matches. This CDR3 spans 14 amino acids. Germline lookup yields CDR1 SGHRS and CDR2 YFSETQ.

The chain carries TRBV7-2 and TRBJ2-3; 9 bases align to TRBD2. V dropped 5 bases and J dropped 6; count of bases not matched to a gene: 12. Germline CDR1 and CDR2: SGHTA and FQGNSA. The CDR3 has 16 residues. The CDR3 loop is CASSGRGGRAGDTQYF. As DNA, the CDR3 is TGTGCCAGCAGCGGGCGGGGCGGGAGGGCAGGGGATACGCAGTATTTT.

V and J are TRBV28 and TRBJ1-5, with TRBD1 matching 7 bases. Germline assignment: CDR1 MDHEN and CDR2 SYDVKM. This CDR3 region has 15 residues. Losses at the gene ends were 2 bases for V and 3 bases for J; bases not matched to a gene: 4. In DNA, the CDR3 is TGTGCCAGCAGTTTAGGCCAGGGGGTCAATCAGCCCCAGCATTTT. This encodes CASSLGQGVNQPQHF.

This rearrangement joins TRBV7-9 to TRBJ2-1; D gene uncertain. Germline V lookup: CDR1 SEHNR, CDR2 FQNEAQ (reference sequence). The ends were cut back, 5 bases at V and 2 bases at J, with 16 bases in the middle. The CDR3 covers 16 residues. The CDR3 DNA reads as TGTGCCAGCAGCCCCTCTGGGCCAAGCCCCTACAATGAGCAGTTCTTC. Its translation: CASSPSGPSPYNEQFF.